This entry describes one TCR beta chain. The sample comes from a study of shared clonotypes between healthy human individuals. Under the authors' procedure: ImmunoSEQ junction-only sequences lacked quality scores, so their filtering differed. Only in-frame clones appear in the TCRdb table, and some are missing; sequencing was by immunoSEQ multiplex PCR. Clone size and V and J calls were adopted from that table, with D and trimming inferred from the DNA. Among around 650,000 clones listed, about 96% were seen once. The CDR3 totals 15 residues. Only CD45RO-negative cells positively selected for CCR7 counted as naive CD8 cells, so terminally differentiated effector memory CD45RA+ cells were excluded.

The rearrangement uses TRBV21-1 and TRBJ2-7; TRBD2, the table's D call, lacks a check against the DNA. TRBV21-1 is annotated as a pseudogene. The TCR originated in a woman in her twenties or thirties in good health. The sample consisted of naive CD8+ T cells sorted from blood. CDR3 residues: CASSKYSRSSYEQYF. The DNA for the CDR3 is TGTGCCAGCAGCAAATATAGCCGGAGCTCCTACGAGCAGTACTTC.